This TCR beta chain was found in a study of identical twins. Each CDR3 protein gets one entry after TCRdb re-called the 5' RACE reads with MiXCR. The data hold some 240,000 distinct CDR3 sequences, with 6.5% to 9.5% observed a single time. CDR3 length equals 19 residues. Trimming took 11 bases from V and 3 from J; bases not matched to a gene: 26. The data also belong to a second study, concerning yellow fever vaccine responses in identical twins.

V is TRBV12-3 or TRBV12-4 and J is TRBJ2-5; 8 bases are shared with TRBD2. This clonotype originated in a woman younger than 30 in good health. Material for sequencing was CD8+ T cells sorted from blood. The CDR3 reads CAFCLLHLGVAGREETQYF. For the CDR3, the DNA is TGTGCCTTCTGTTTATTGCATCTGGGGGTAGCGGGAAGAGAAGAGACCCAGTACTTC.